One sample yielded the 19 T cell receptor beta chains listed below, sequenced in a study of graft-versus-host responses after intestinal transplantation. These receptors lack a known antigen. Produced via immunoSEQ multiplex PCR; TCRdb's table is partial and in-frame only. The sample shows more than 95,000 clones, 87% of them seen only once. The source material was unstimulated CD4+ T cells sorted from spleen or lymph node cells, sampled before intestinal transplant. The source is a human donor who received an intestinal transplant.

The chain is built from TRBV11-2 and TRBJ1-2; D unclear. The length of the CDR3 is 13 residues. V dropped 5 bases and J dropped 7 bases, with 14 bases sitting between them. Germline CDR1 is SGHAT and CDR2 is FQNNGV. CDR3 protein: CASSLTVFGGYTF. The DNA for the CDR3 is TGTGCCAGCAGCCTCACCGTTTTCGGTGGCTACACCTTC.

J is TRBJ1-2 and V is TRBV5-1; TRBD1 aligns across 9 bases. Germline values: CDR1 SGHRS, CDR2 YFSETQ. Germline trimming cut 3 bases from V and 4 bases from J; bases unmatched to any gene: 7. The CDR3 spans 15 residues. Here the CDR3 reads CASSSGTGNLYGYTF. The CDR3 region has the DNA TGCGCCAGCAGCTCCGGGACAGGGAATCTCTATGGCTACACCTTC. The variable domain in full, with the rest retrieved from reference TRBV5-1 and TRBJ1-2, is KAGVTQTPRYLIKTRGQQVTLSCSPISGHRSVSWYQQTPGQGLQFLFEYFSETQRNKGNFPGRFSGRQFSNSRSEMNVSTLELGDSALYLCASSSGTGNLYGYTFGSGTRLTVV.

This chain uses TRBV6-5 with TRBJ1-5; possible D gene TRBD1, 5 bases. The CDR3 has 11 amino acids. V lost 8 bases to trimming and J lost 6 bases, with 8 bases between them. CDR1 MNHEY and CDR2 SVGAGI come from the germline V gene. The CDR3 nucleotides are TGTGCCAGCGGAAGGGGTCAGCCCCAGCATTTT. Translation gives CASGRGQPQHF.

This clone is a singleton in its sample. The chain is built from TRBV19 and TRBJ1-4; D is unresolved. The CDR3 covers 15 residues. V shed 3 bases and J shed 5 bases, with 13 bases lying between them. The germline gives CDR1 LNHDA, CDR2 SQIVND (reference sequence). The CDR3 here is CASSMARTRNEKLFF. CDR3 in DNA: TGTGCCAGTAGTATGGCCCGGACCAGGAATGAAAAACTGTTTTTT.

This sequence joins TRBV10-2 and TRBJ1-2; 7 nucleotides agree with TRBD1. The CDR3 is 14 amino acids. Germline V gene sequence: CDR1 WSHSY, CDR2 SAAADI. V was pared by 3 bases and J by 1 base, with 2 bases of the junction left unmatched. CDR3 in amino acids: CASSDDRVNYGYTF. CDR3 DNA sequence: TGCGCCAGCAGTGACGACAGGGTTAACTATGGCTACACCTTC.

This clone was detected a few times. This chain's CDR3 is CASSLGGGALYEQYF. The DNA for the CDR3 is TGTGCCAGCAGCTTAGGCGGGGGGGCTCTCTACGAGCAGTACTTC. The J gene is TRBJ2-7, the V gene TRBV7-9; 9 bases align to TRBD2. The germline V gene encodes CDR1 SEHNR and CDR2 FQNEAQ (reference sequence). V gave up 1 base and J gave up 3 bases; unmatched junction bases: 4. This CDR3 contains 15 residues.

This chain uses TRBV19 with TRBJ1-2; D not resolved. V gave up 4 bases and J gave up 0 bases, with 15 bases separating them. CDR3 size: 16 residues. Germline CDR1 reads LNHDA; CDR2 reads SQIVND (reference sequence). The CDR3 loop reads CASSNDRLRANYGYTF. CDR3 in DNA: TGTGCCAGTAGTAACGACCGGTTAAGAGCTAACTATGGCTACACCTTC.

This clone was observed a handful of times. CDR3 amino acids: CASGSNQPQHF. Here the CDR3 DNA reads TGTGCCAGTGGGAGCAATCAGCCCCAGCATTTT. This chain joins TRBV19 and TRBJ1-5; D is unresolved. The CDR3 runs 11 residues. V shed 8 bases and J shed 1 base, with 3 bases lying between them. The germline V gene encodes CDR1 LNHDA and CDR2 SQIVND (reference sequence).

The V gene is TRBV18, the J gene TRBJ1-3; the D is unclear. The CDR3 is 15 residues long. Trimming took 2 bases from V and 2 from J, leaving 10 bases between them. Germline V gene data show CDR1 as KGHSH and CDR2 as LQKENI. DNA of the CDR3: TGTGCCAGCTCACCAGAGCTCACAACTGGAAACACCATATATTTT. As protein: CASSPELTTGNTIYF.

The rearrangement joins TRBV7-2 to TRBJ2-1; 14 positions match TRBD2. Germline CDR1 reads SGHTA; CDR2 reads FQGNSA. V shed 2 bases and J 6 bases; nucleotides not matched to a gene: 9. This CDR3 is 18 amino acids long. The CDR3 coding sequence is TGTGCCAGCAGCTTATCCCCGATGGGACTAGCGGGGGCCAATGAGCAGTTCTTC. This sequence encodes CASSLSPMGLAGANEQFF.

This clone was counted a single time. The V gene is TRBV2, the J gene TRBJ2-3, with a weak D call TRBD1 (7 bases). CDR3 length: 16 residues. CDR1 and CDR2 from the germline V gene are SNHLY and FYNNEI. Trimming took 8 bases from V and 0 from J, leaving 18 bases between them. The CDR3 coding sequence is TGTGCCAGCGGAGGGGGCGCGGGGTATAGCACAGATACGCAGTATTTT. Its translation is CASGGGAGYSTDTQYF.

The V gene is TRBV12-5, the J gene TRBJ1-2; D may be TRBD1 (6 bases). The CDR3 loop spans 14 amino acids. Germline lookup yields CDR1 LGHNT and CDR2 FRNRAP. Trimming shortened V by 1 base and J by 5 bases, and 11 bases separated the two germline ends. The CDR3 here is CASGLDRAIYGYTF. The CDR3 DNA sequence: TGTGCTAGTGGTTTGGACAGGGCGATATATGGCTACACCTTC. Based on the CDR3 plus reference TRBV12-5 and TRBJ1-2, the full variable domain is DARVTQTPRHKVTEMGQEVTMRCQPILGHNTVFWYRQTMMQGLELLAYFRNRAPLDDSGMPKDRFSAEMPDATLATLKIQPSEPRDSAVYFCASGLDRAIYGYTFGSGTRLTVV.

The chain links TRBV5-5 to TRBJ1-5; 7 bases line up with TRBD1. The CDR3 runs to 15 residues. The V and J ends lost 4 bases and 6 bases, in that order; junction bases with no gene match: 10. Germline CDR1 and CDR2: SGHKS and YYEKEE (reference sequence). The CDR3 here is CASSEKNDRVQPQHF. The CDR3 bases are TGTGCCAGCAGCGAAAAGAATGACAGGGTTCAGCCCCAGCATTTT.

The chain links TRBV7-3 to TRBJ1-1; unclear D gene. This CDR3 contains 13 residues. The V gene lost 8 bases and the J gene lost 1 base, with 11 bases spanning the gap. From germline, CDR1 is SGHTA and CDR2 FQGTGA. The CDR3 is CASAVQENTEAFF. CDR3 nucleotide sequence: TGTGCCAGCGCCGTTCAGGAGAACACTGAAGCTTTCTTT.

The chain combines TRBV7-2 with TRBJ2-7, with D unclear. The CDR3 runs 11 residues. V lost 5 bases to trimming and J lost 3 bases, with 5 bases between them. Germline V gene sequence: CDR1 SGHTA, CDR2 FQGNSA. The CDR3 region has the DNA TGTGCCAGCAGCCCAAACTACGAGCAGTACTTC. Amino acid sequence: CASSPNYEQYF. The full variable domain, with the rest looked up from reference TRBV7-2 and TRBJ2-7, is GAGVSQSPSNKVTEKGKDVELRCDPISGHTALYWYRQSLGQGLEFLIYFQGNSAPDKSGLPSDRFSAERTGGSVSTLTIQRTQQEDSAVYLCASSPNYEQYFGPGTRLTVT.

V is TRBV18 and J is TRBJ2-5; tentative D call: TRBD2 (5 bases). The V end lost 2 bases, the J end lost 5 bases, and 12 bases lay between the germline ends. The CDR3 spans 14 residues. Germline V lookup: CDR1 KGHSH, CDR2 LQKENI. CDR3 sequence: CASSPSFGVETQYF. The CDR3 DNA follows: TGTGCCAGCTCACCATCCTTCGGGGTGGAGACCCAGTACTTC.

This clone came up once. This chain's CDR3 is CATSWTQTGSYEQYF. In nucleotides, the CDR3 is TGTGCCACCAGCTGGACCCAGACAGGTTCCTACGAGCAGTACTTC. The chain joins TRBV15 to TRBJ2-7; possibly TRBD1 for D (6 bases). From germline, CDR1 is LNHNV and CDR2 YYDKDF (reference sequence). V shed 5 bases and J shed 1 base, with 15 bases lying between them. The CDR3 is 15 amino acids.

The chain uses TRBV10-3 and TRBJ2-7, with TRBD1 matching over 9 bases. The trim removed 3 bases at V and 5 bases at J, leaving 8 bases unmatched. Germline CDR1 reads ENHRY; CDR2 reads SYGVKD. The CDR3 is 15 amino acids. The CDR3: CAISDSGTGNNEQYF. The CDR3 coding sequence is TGTGCCATCAGTGACTCCGGGACAGGGAATAACGAGCAGTACTTC.

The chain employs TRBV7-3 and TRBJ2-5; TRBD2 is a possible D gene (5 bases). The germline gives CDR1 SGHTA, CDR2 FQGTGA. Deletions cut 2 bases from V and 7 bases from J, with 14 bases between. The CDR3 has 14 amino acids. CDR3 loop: CASSLDQREGTQYF. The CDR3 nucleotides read TGTGCCAGCAGCTTAGATCAACGGGAAGGGACCCAGTACTTC.